This T cell receptor (beta chain) came from a study of T cell responses to AZD1222 COVID-19 vaccine. About the study: Second-dose recipients at about 4 or about 12 weeks were treated as one pooled group. Overall study results and limits: At 160-218 and 743-854, vaccine-associated CD4 TCRs were dominant, and they spanned spike. Sampling captured repertoires only after the peak T cell response. Reportedly, nearly half the spike-specific TCRs target unmutated variant regions.

Concerning this clone itself: Its cognate antigen is unknown.

Looked up from germline, CDR1 is SGHNT and CDR2 is YYREEE (reference sequence). V dropped 0 bases and J dropped 4 bases, with 10 bases sitting between them. This CDR3 spans 14 amino acids. Using immunoSEQ multiplex PCR, the repertoire was profiled, and TCRdb retains in-frame clones only, with some absent. The table shows tens of thousands of clones, with just over 85% occurring only once. This specimen was peripheral blood, taken on day 0 of AZD1222 vaccination. The chain is built from TRBV5-4 and TRBJ2-5; no definite D call. The receptor was derived from an adult in good health. CDR3 nucleotide sequence: TGTGCCAGCAGCTTGGCGCTGAGCCGAGAGACCCAGTACTTC. It encodes CASSLALSRETQYF.